The clone carrying this T cell receptor beta chain was seen many times. The data were taken from a study of CD8 T cells in ankylosing spondylitis. Per germline, CDR1 DFQATT and CDR2 SNEGSKA (reference sequence). This CDR3 spans 14 amino acids. Trimming removed 1 base at V and 4 bases at J, with 11 bases between. TCRdb processed the 5' RACE reads anew with MiXCR; each CDR3 protein has one entry. Of 250,000 to 300,000 distinct CDR3 sequences in the sample, around 20% were seen once. The sample consisted of blood, either unsorted or a sorted T cell fraction (not recorded which). This TCR was recovered from a male donor with ankylosing spondylitis or in good health (not recorded which). The chain couples TRBV20-1 to TRBJ1-5; possibly TRBD1 for D (6 bases). The CDR3 nucleotides read TGCAGTGCTAGAGGCATACAGGGAAATCAGCCCCAGCATTTT. Its translation is CSARGIQGNQPQHF.